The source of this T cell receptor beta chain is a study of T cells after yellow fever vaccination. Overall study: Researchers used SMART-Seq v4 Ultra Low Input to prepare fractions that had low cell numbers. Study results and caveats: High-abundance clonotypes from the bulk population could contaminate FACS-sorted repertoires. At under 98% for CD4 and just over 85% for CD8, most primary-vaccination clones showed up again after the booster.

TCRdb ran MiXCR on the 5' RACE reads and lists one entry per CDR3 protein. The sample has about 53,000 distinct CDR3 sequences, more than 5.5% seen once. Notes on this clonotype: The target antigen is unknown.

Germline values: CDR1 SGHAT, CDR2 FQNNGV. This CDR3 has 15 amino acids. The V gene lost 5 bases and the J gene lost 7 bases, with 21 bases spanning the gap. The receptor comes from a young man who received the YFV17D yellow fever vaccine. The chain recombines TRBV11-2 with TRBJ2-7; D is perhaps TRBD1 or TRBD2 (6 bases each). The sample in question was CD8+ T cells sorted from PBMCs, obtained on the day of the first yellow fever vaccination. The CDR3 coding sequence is TGTGCCAGCAGCCCGAATAAGTGGGGGGCGAAGGAGCAGTACTTC. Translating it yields CASSPNKWGAKEQYF.